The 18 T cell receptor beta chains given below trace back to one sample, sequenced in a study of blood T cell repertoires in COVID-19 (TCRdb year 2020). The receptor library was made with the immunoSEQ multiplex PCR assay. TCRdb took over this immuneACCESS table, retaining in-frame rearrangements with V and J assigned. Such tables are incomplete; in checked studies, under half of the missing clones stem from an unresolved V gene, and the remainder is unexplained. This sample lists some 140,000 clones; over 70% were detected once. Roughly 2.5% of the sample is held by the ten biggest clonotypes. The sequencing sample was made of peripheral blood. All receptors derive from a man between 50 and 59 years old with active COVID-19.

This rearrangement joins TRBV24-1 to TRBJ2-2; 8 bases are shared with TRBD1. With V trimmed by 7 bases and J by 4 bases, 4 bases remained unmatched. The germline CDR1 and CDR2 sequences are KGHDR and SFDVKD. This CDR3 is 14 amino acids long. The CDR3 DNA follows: TGTGCCACCAGCCCAGGGGGCGGCACCGGGGAGCTGTTTTTT. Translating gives CATSPGGGTGELFF.

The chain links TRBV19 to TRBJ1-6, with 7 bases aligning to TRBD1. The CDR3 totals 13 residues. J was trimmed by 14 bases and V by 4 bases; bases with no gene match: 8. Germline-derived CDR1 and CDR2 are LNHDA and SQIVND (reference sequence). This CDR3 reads CASSTTGEKALHF. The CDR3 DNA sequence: TGTGCCAGTAGTACCACAGGGGAAAAAGCCCTCCACTTT.

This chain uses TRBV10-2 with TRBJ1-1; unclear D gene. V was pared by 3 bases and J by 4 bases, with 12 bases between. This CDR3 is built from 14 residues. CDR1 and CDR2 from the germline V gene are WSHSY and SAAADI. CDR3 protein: CASSDGGWGTEAFF. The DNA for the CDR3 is TGCGCCAGCAGTGACGGAGGGTGGGGCACTGAAGCTTTCTTT.

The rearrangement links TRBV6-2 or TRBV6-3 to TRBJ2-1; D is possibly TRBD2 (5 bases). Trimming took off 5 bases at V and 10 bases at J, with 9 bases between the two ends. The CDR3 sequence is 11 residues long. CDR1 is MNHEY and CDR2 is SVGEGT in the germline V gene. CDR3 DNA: TGTGCCAGCAGTACTCAGCGGGAGCAGTTCTTC. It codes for CASSTQREQFF.

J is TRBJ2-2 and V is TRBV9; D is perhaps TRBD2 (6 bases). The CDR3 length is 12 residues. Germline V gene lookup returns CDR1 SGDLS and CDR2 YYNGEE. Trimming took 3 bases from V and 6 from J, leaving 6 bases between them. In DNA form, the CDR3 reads TGTGCCAGCAGCGGGGGGGCCGGGGAGCTGTTTTTT. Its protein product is CASSGGAGELFF.

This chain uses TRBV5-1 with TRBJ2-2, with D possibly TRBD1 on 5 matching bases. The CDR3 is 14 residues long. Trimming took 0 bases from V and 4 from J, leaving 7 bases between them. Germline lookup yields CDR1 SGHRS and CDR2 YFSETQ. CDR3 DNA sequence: TGCGCCAGCAGCTTGGAAGGGGCCACCGGGGAGCTGTTTTTT. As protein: CASSLEGATGELFF. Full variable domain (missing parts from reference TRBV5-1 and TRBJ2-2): KAGVTQTPRYLIKTRGQQVTLSCSPISGHRSVSWYQQTPGQGLQFLFEYFSETQRNKGNFPGRFSGRQFSNSRSEMNVSTLELGDSALYLCASSLEGATGELFFGEGSRLTVL.

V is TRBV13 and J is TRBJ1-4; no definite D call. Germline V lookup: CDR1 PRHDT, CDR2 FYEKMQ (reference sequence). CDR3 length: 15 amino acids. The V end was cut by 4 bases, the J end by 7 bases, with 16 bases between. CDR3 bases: TGTGCCAGCAGCTCCATGGGCGGCAGCGGTGAAAAACTGTTTTTT. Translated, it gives CASSSMGGSGEKLFF.

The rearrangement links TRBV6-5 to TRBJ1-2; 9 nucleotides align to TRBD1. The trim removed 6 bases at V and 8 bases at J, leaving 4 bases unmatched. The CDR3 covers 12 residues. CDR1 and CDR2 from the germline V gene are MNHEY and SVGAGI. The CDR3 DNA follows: TGTGCCAGCAGGGGACAGGGCGGCGGCTACACCTTC. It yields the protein CASRGQGGGYTF.

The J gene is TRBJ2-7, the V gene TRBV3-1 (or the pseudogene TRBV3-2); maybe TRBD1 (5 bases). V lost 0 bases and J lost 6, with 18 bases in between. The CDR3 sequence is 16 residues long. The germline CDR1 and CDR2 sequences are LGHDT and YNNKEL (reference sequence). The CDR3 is CASSQDRALSGSEQYF. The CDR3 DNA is TGTGCCAGCAGCCAAGACAGGGCCCTAAGTGGATCCGAGCAGTACTTC.

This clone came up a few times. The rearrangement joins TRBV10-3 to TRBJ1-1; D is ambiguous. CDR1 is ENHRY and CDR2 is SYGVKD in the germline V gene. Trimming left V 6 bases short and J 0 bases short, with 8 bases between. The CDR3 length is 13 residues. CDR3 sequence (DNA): TGTGCCATCAGGACTGATATGAACACTGAAGCTTTCTTT. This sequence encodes CAIRTDMNTEAFF.

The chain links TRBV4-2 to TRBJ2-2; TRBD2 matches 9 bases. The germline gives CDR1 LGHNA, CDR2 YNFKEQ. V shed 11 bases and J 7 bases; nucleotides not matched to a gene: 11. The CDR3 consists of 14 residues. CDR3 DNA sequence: TGTGCCCGCGCGGGCGGGGGGGCCCGCGGGGAGCTGTTTTTT. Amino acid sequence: CARAGGGARGELFF.

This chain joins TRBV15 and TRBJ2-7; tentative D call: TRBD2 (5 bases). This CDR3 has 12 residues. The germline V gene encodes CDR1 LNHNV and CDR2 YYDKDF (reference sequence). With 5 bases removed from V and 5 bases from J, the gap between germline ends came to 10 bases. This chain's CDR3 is CATSPSGNEQYF. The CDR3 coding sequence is TGTGCCACCAGCCCTTCGGGGAACGAGCAGTACTTC.

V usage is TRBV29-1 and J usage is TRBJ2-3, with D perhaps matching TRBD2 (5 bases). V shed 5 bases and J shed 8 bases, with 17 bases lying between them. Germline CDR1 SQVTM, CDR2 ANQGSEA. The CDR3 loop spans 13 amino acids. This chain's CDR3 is CSVQISAAGTQYF. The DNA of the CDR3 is TGCAGCGTTCAAATTTCCGCCGCGGGTACGCAGTATTTT.

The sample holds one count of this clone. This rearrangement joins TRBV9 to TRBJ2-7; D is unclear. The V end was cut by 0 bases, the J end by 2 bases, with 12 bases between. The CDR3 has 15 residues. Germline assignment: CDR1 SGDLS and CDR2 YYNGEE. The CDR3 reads CASSVDPGNPYEQYF. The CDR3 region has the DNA TGTGCCAGCAGCGTAGACCCCGGTAACCCCTACGAGCAGTACTTC.

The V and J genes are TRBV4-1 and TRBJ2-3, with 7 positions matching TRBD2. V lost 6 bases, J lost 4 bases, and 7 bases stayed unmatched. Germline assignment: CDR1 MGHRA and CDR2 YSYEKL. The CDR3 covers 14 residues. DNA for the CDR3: TGCGCCAGCAGTGGGCAGGGAGGGCCAGATACGCAGTATTTT. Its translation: CASSGQGGPDTQYF.

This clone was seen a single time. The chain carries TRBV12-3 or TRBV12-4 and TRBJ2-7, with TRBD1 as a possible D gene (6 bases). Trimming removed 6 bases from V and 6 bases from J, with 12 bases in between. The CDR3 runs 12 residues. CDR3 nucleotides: TGTGCCAGCAGCCGGGACATTCCCGAGCAGTACTTC. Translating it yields CASSRDIPEQYF.

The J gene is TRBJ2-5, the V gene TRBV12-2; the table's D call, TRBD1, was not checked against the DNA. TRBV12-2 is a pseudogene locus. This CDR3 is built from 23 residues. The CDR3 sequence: CASRLPYTRGLRHPRGGKETQYF. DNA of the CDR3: TGTGCAAGTCGCTTACCCTACACTAGAGGATTGAGACACCCACGAGGGGGAAAAGAGACCCAGTACTTC.

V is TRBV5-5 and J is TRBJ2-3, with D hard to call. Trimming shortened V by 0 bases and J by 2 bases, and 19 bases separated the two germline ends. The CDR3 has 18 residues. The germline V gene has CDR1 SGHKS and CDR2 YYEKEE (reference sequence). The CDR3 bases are TGTGCCAGCAGCTTGGGGTGGGCTGCTAAATCCTCCACAGATACGCAGTATTTT. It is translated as CASSLGWAAKSSTDTQYF.